This TCR beta chain was retrieved from a study of T cells in Graves' hyperthyroidism and ophthalmopathy. The count of this clonotype is one. J gave up 4 bases and V 5 bases, and 6 bases lay outside the gene matches. CDR1 DFQATT and CDR2 SNEGSKA come from the germline V gene (reference sequence). The CDR3 covers 15 residues. Amplified TCR beta CDR3 regions derived from RNA transcripts. During a first-round RT-PCR of the TCR CDR3, the HTBI primer set was used. TCRdb processed the multiplex PCR reads anew with MiXCR; each CDR3 protein has one entry. The sample has about 420,000 distinct CDR3 sequences, approximately 14% seen once; the top ten hold 13% to 15%.

The sequenced sample was blood. The TCR originated in a woman aged 18-29 years with Graves' hyperthyroidism. The rearrangement links TRBV20-1 to TRBJ2-1; 12 bases are shared with TRBD2. CDR3 protein: CSALPGTSGYNEQFF. As DNA, the CDR3 is TGCAGTGCTTTACCTGGGACTAGCGGGTACAATGAGCAGTTCTTC.